One TCR beta chain is described in this entry. The data derive from a study of blood T cell repertoires in COVID-19. Data came from immunoSEQ multiplex PCR; TCRdb stores just in-frame clones and leaves some out. The repertoire holds over 140,000 clones, with roughly 80% as singletons. Sequencing used peripheral blood. The sequence was obtained from a woman aged 60-75 years with acute or convalescent COVID-19.

This CDR3 is CASAIAGDYEQYF. CDR3 coding DNA: TGTGCCAGCGCCATAGCGGGGGACTACGAGCAGTACTTC. The genes are TRBV28 and TRBJ2-7; 9 bases agree with TRBD2. CDR1 is MDHEN and CDR2 is SYDVKM in the germline V gene. The CDR3 sequence is 13 residues long. V was clipped by 8 bases and J by 3 bases; unmatched bases: 5.